The present T cell receptor (beta chain) was sequenced within a study of T cells in localized non-small cell lung cancer. Findings and limits, study-wide: Uninvolved adjacent lung showed higher T cell clonality than tumor.

The V and J ends lost 2 bases and 2 bases respectively, with 16 bases between them. The CDR3 length is 16 residues. Germline lookup yields CDR1 SGHVS and CDR2 FQNEAQ. The repertoire was sequenced with immunoSEQ multiplex PCR; TCRdb's copy has only in-frame clones and lacks some. Of around 54,000 clones listed, just over 85% are singletons. To note about this clone: Its antigen is currently unknown.

V is TRBV7-8 and J is TRBJ2-7; tentatively, D is TRBD2 (6 bases). The sequence was collected from a male donor older than 55 with stage III squamous cell lung carcinoma. Sequenced material: peripheral blood, taken before any cancer treatment. The CDR3 region has the DNA TGTGCCAGCAGCTTACATGACGTCGGGAGAACCTACGAGCAGTACTTC. Protein: CASSLHDVGRTYEQYF. Together with reference TRBV7-8 and TRBJ2-7, the CDR3 gives the full variable domain: GAGVSQSPRYKVAKRGQDVALRCDPISGHVSLFWYQQALGQGPEFLTYFQNEAQLDKSGLPSDRFFAERPEGSVSTLKIQRTQQEDSAVYLCASSLHDVGRTYEQYFGPGTRLTVT.